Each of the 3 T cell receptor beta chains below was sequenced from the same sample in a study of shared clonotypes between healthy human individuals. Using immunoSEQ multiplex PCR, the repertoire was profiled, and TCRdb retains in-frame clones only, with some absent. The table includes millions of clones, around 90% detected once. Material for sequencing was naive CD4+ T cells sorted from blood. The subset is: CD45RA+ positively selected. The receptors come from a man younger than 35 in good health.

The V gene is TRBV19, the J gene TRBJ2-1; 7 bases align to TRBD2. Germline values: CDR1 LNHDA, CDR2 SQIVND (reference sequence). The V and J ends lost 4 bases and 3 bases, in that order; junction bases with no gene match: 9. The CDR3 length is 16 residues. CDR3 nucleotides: TGTGCCAGTAGTACCCCCGGGGAGGGATTCTACAATGAGCAGTTCTTC. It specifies CASSTPGEGFYNEQFF.

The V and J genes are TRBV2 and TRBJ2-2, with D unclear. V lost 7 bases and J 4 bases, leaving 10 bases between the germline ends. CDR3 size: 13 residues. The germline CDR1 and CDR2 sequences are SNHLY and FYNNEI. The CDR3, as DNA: TGTGCCAGCACTACGTGGTCCACCGGGGAGCTGTTTTTT. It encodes CASTTWSTGELFF.

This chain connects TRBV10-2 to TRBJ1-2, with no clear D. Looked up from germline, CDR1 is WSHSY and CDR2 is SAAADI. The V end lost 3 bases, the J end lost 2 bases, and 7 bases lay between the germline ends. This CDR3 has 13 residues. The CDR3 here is CASSEPQNYGYTF. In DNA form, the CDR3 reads TGCGCCAGCAGTGAACCACAGAACTATGGCTACACCTTC.